A selection of T cell receptor beta chains follows, all from one sample in a study of T cell responses to AZD1222 COVID-19 vaccine. Clones were sequenced by immunoSEQ multiplex PCR, and TCRdb holds only the in-frame ones, with some missing. The repertoire holds roughly 180,000 clones, with 94% as singletons. Source: peripheral blood, taken on day 0 of AZD1222 vaccination. All receptors come from an adult in good health. Both conserved end residues are part of each CDR3. Each record gives: D gene, clone size, V gene, J gene, CDR3 DNA, CDR3 protein. A D gene is named only where the DNA matches it firmly. Clone size, where shown, is once, few, many, or a class for clones that have expanded.

TRBD1,-,TRBV18,TRBJ2-7,TGTGCCAGCTCACCGGACAGGGTCCACGAGCAGTACTTC,CASSPDRVHEQYF
TRBD1,-,TRBV27,TRBJ2-1,TGTGCCAGCAGTTTAAAGTCTCCGGTGTGGACAGGGTCGGGTAATGAGCAGTTCTTC,CASSLKSPVWTGSGNEQFF
-,-,TRBV30,TRBJ1-6,TGTGCCTGGACGGGGGCACTGAATTCACCCCTCCACTTT,CAWTGALNSPLHF
-,-,TRBV19,TRBJ1-1,TGTGCCAGTAGTACTTTTAGACAGGTGGGGCCGAACACTGAAGCTTTCTTT,CASSTFRQVGPNTEAFF
-,-,TRBV28,TRBJ2-1,TGTGCCAGCAGTTTAGTGGGGGAAGCCTACAATGAGCAGTTCTTC,CASSLVGEAYNEQFF
-,-,TRBV28,TRBJ1-1,TGTGCCAGCAGCCCGGGGGCGGGCCCGAACACTGAAGCTTTCTTT,CASSPGAGPNTEAFF
-,-,TRBV5-4,TRBJ2-5,TGTGCCAGCAGCTTGGACAACCCGGGGACCCAGTACTTC,CASSLDNPGTQYF
-,-,TRBV19,TRBJ1-1,TGTGCCAGTGGCAGGGAGCCGAACACTGAAGCTTTCTTT,CASGREPNTEAFF
-,few,TRBV18,TRBJ1-4,TGTGCCAGCTCACCGATGGGGGCGGCAACTAATGAAAAACTGTTTTTT,CASSPMGAATNEKLFF
-,-,TRBV11-3,TRBJ1-1,TGTGCCAGCAGCCTACAGGGATCGGCTGAAGCTTTCTTT,CASSLQGSAEAFF
-,-,TRBV30,TRBJ1-1,TGTGCCTGGAAGTGGAAGGGAGAAGAAGCTTTCTTT,CAWKWKGEEAFF
TRBD2,-,TRBV28,TRBJ2-1,TGTGCCAGCCACACCGGGACTAGCGGCTACAATGAGCAGTTCTTC,CASHTGTSGYNEQFF
-,-,TRBV4-2,TRBJ2-3,TGTGCCAGCAGCCAAGAGGGAACAGGAAACACAGATACGCAGTATTTT,CASSQEGTGNTDTQYF
-,-,TRBV5-1,TRBJ2-3,TGCGCCAGCAGCTTGGGTTTTAGGGTTATGACAGATACGCAGTATTTT,CASSLGFRVMTDTQYF
-,-,TRBV5-1,TRBJ2-1,TGCGCCAGCAGCACAGGGTTGAATGAGCAGTTCTTC,CASSTGLNEQFF
-,-,TRBV6-5,TRBJ1-4,TGTGCCAGCAGCCCGAGGGCCGCTGAAAAACTGTTTTTT,CASSPRAAEKLFF
TRBD1,-,TRBV7-9,TRBJ2-7,TGTGCCAGCAGCCCGACGACAGGGACCTACGAGCAGTACTTC,CASSPTTGTYEQYF
-,-,TRBV3-1/TRBV3-2,TRBJ1-2,TGTGCCAGCAGCCAAGGGCAGGGGCTTCACTATGGCTACACCTTC,CASSQGQGLHYGYTF
TRBD1,-,TRBV28,TRBJ1-2,TGTGCCAGCAGTCCCCGGGACAGGGGATTCTATGGCTACACCTTC,CASSPRDRGFYGYTF
-,-,TRBV3-1/TRBV3-2,TRBJ1-4,TGTGCCAGCAGCCGTTTTGGACGGCGTGTAACTAATGAAAAACTGTTTTTT,CASSRFGRRVTNEKLFF
-,-,TRBV3-1/TRBV3-2,TRBJ1-2,TGTGCCAGCAGTCGACGACCAGACAGTCCGTATGGCTACACCTTC,CASSRRPDSPYGYTF
TRBD1,once,TRBV5-1,TRBJ1-1,TGCGCCAGCAGCTCAAACAGACAGGGGATGAGTGAAGCTTTCTTT,CASSSNRQGMSEAFF
-,-,TRBV27,TRBJ1-5,TGTGCCAGCAGGCAGGGAGGTCAGCCCCAGCATTTT,CASRQGGQPQHF
-,few,TRBV15,TRBJ1-4,TGTGCCACCAGCAGAGATTCGAGTTCAACTAATGAAAAACTGTTTTTT,CATSRDSSSTNEKLFF
TRBD2,-,TRBV5-1,TRBJ2-1,TGCGCCAGCAGCTCCATTGCCCCCCGACTAGCGAAGTTCTACAATGAGCAGTTCTTC,CASSSIAPRLAKFYNEQFF
-,-,TRBV7-9,TRBJ2-3,TGTGCCAGCAGCCGAGATGCGACCAGCACAGATACGCAGTATTTT,CASSRDATSTDTQYF
-,-,TRBV12-5,TRBJ2-1,TGTGCTAGTGGTTTGGTGAGTGATGAGCAGTTCTTC,CASGLVSDEQFF
TRBD1,-,TRBV4-2,TRBJ1-1,TGTGCCAGCAGCCAAGAAGGAACAGGGGGCCGAGTTGAAGCTTTCTTT,CASSQEGTGGRVEAFF
-,-,TRBV18,TRBJ1-5,TGTGCCAGCTCACCGGAAGGGATCCAGCCCCAGCATTTT,CASSPEGIQPQHF
-,-,TRBV11-2,TRBJ2-7,TGTGCCAGCAGCTTAGATCGGTTACAATACGAGCAGTACTTC,CASSLDRLQYEQYF
-,-,TRBV9,TRBJ1-1,TGTGCCAGCAGCGTAAATCCGGGGCCCATGAACACTGAAGCTTTCTTT,CASSVNPGPMNTEAFF
-,few,TRBV10-1,TRBJ2-3,TGCGCCAGCAGCCGCGGGGTCACAGATACGCAGTATTTT,CASSRGVTDTQYF
-,-,TRBV6-5,TRBJ1-4,TGTGCCAGCAGTCCTGACAGCACAAGTCTGTTTTTT,CASSPDSTSLFF
-,-,TRBV27,TRBJ2-7,TGTGCCAGCAGTTTATTAGGGGTCTACGAGCAGTACTTC,CASSLLGVYEQYF
-,-,TRBV10-3,TRBJ2-7,TGTGCCATGTCGGGGCCGACGTACGAGCAGTACTTC,CAMSGPTYEQYF
-,once,TRBV3-1/TRBV3-2,TRBJ2-7,TGTGCCAGCAGCCATTCGTCTAGCGCAGCCTACGAGCAGTACTTC,CASSHSSSAAYEQYF
-,-,TRBV29-1,TRBJ1-1,TGCAGCACGTGGACAGTCATGAACACTGAAGCTTTCTTT,CSTWTVMNTEAFF
TRBD2,-,TRBV27,TRBJ2-1,TGTGCCAGCAGTTTAGGTCTAGCGGGGCTTAACAATGAGCAGTTCTTC,CASSLGLAGLNNEQFF
-,-,TRBV3-1/TRBV3-2,TRBJ1-3,TGTGCCAGCAGCCAGGGGGCGCTCAGAAACACCATATATTTT,CASSQGALRNTIYF
-,once,TRBV6-5,TRBJ1-2,TGTGCCAGCAGTTACCCTGCCCAGGCAACCTTC,CASSYPAQATF
-,once,TRBV18,TRBJ1-1,TGTGCCAGCTCACCAAGCCAGAACACTGAAGCTTTCTTT,CASSPSQNTEAFF
TRBD1,-,TRBV7-3,TRBJ2-2,TGTGCCAGCAGCTTAAATCAGGGGGCGTTTGGCACCGGGGAGCTGTTTTTT,CASSLNQGAFGTGELFF
-,-,TRBV2,TRBJ2-1,TGTGCCAGCAAGGGCTACAATGAGCAGTTCTTC,CASKGYNEQFF
-,-,TRBV29-1,TRBJ2-1,TGCAGCGTTGAAGCAATAGGACATGGGCAGTTCTTC,CSVEAIGHGQFF
-,-,TRBV28,TRBJ1-4,TGTGCCAGCCGACCTTTCGGACGAGGTTATGAAAAACTGTTTTTT,CASRPFGRGYEKLFF
-,-,TRBV24-1,TRBJ1-5,TGTGCCACCAGTGATTTCGGGGGGCAGCCCCAGCATTTT,CATSDFGGQPQHF